These 19 T cell receptor beta chains share one sample of origin, sequenced in a study of shared clonotypes between healthy human individuals. Naive CD8 populations comprised CD45RO-negative cells positively selected for CCR7, excluding terminally differentiated effector memory CD45RA+ cells. Some clones are missing from TCRdb's copy, which holds only in-frame ones; the method was immunoSEQ multiplex PCR. The sample comprises hundreds of thousands of clones, 90% to 95% of which are singletons, and nearly 25% rests with the top ten. The specimen sequenced was naive CD8+ T cells sorted from blood. All receptors come from a man aged 30 to 45 in good health.

The chain combines TRBV7-9 with TRBJ1-1; D is possibly TRBD1 (6 bases). V was shortened by 3 bases and J by 8 bases, with 13 bases between the two germline ends. The CDR3 has 13 amino acids. CDR1 SEHNR and CDR2 FQNEAQ come from the germline V gene (reference sequence). The chain's CDR3 is CASSLTLGGEAFF. The CDR3 DNA sequence: TGTGCCAGCAGCTTGACCCTAGGGGGGGAAGCTTTCTTT.

The genes are TRBV7-3 and TRBJ2-1, with 10 bases identical to TRBD2. Trimming cost V 4 bases and J 7 bases; bases outside gene matches: 4. The CDR3 sequence is 14 residues long. The germline V gene has CDR1 SGHTA and CDR2 FQGTGA. This CDR3 reads CASSSSGSRNEQFF. In DNA form, the CDR3 reads TGTGCCAGCAGCTCTAGCGGGAGTCGGAATGAGCAGTTCTTC.

The chain uses TRBV28 and TRBJ2-1, with 11 bases lining up with TRBD2. Per the germline V gene, CDR1 is MDHEN and CDR2 is SYDVKM. The trim removed 5 bases at V and 0 bases at J, leaving 3 bases unmatched. The CDR3 is made up of 16 amino acids. The CDR3 region has the DNA TGTGCCAGCAGTAGACTAGCGGGGAGCTCCTACAATGAGCAGTTCTTC. This encodes CASSRLAGSSYNEQFF.

The chain joins TRBV27 to TRBJ2-1; possible D gene TRBD2, 6 bases. V was clipped by 3 bases and J by 4 bases, with 16 bases between them. This CDR3 has 16 amino acids. CDR1 and CDR2 (germline): MNHEY, SMNVEV (reference sequence). The CDR3 sequence is CASSFKAGDLYNEQFF. CDR3 bases: TGTGCCAGCAGTTTCAAGGCCGGGGACTTATACAATGAGCAGTTCTTC.

CDR3 nucleotide sequence: TGCAGCGTTGTGTTCCCGGGACTAGCGGGAGAGGGGAGCTCCTACAATGAGCAGTTCTTC. Protein sequence: CSVVFPGLAGEGSSYNEQFF. The V and J genes are TRBV29-1 and TRBJ2-1; 14 nucleotides agree with TRBD2. The CDR3 is 20 amino acids. V lost 4 bases to trimming and J lost 0 bases; unmatched junction nucleotides: 14. Germline V lookup: CDR1 SQVTM, CDR2 ANQGSEA.

The J gene is TRBJ2-2, the V gene TRBV9; D gene uncertain. CDR1 and CDR2 from the germline V gene are SGDLS and YYNGEE. The CDR3 sequence is 13 residues long. V was shortened by 5 bases and J by 0 bases, with 5 bases between the two germline ends. The CDR3 protein is CASSAANTGELFF. CDR3 nucleotides: TGTGCCAGCAGTGCGGCGAACACCGGGGAGCTGTTTTTT.

The chain recombines TRBV2 with TRBJ1-2; TRBD1 matches at 7 bases. The CDR3 is made up of 15 amino acids. J gave up 5 bases and V 0 bases, and 6 bases lay outside the gene matches. Germline CDR1 is SNHLY and CDR2 is FYNNEI. The CDR3 protein is CASSEAFRGQYGYTF. The CDR3 DNA reads TGTGCCAGCAGTGAAGCGTTCCGGGGACAGTATGGCTACACCTTC.

This sequence joins TRBV9 and TRBJ1-4; 7 bases are shared with TRBD1. V shed 4 bases, J shed 0 bases, and the junction held 3 bases outside the gene matches. This CDR3 has 15 residues. The germline V gene encodes CDR1 SGDLS and CDR2 YYNGEE. In DNA, the CDR3 is TGTGCCAGCAGCCCCCAGGGGGCAACTAATGAAAAACTGTTTTTT. Translating it yields CASSPQGATNEKLFF.

This sequence joins TRBV10-3 and TRBJ2-7; D gene ambiguous. CDR3 length: 13 amino acids. CDR1 and CDR2 from the germline V gene are ENHRY and SYGVKD. The V gene lost 7 bases and the J gene lost 0 bases, with 10 bases spanning the gap. CDR3 amino acids: CAIKHRSSYEQYF. In DNA form, the CDR3 reads TGTGCCATCAAACACCGGAGCTCCTACGAGCAGTACTTC.

The rearrangement joins TRBV19 to TRBJ2-7; tentative D call: TRBD2 (5 bases). In germline, CDR1 is LNHDA, CDR2 SQIVND (reference sequence). V was clipped by 9 bases and J by 0 bases, with 18 bases between them. CDR3 length: 15 residues. The CDR3 bases are TGTGCCAGGGAGGATTCGGGCCTAAGCTCCTACGAGCAGTACTTC. Its protein product is CAREDSGLSSYEQYF.

The chain links TRBV7-6 to TRBJ2-3; 7 positions agree with TRBD2. The CDR3 extends over 16 amino acids. The V and J ends lost 2 bases and 0 bases, in that order; junction bases with no gene match: 5. The germline V gene has CDR1 SGHVS and CDR2 FNYEAQ. CDR3 amino acids: CASSLSLAASTDTQYF. In DNA form, the CDR3 reads TGTGCCAGCAGCTTATCCCTAGCGGCTAGCACAGATACGCAGTATTTT.

V is TRBV4-1 and J is TRBJ2-1; TRBD2 matches at 10 bases. CDR3 size: 17 residues. Germline values: CDR1 MGHRA, CDR2 YSYEKL. J gave up 4 bases and V 1 base, and 7 bases lay outside the gene matches. The CDR3 spells CASSQVTAGGPYNEQFF. For the CDR3, the DNA is TGCGCCAGCAGCCAAGTTACAGCGGGAGGGCCATACAATGAGCAGTTCTTC.

The genes are TRBV9 and TRBJ2-1; TRBD2 aligns across 12 bases. The CDR3 has 15 amino acids. V lost 3 bases to trimming and J lost 8 bases; unmatched junction nucleotides: 6. Germline loops: CDR1 SGDLS, CDR2 YYNGEE. Here the CDR3 reads CASSAPGLAGHEQFF. The CDR3 DNA follows: TGTGCCAGCAGCGCCCCGGGACTAGCGGGCCATGAGCAGTTCTTC.

The chain carries TRBV7-3 and TRBJ2-3, with D possibly matching TRBD1 (7 bases). Germline CDR1 reads SGHTA; CDR2 reads FQGTGA. The CDR3 totals 15 residues. V was clipped by 5 bases and J by 2 bases, with 14 bases between them. Here the CDR3 reads CASSATGRNTDTQYF. In nucleotides, the CDR3 is TGTGCCAGCAGCGCGACAGGGAGGAACACAGATACGCAGTATTTT.

Notes on this clone: The same CDR3 arises from other DNA sequences in this sample as well. The V call is TRBV4-1, the J call TRBJ2-6; unclear D gene. This CDR3 has 14 amino acids. In germline, CDR1 is MGHRA, CDR2 YSYEKL. V lost 1 base and J 3 bases, leaving 4 bases between the germline ends. The CDR3 protein is CASSQVGGANVLTF. The CDR3 region has the DNA TGCGCCAGCAGCCAAGTGGGTGGGGCCAACGTCCTGACTTTC.

V and J are TRBV25-1 and TRBJ2-5; D uncertain. Germline V gene sequence: CDR1 MGHDK, CDR2 SYGVNS. CDR3 length: 13 residues. The V and J ends lost 4 bases and 0 bases respectively, with 6 bases between them. CDR3 residues: CASSVKYQETQYF. The CDR3 DNA follows: TGTGCCAGCAGTGTTAAGTACCAAGAGACCCAGTACTTC.

The CDR3 sequence: CASSLPSGRYEQYF. In DNA form, the CDR3 reads TGTGCCAGCAGCTTGCCTAGCGGGAGGTACGAGCAGTACTTC. The chain joins TRBV7-9 to TRBJ2-7; 11 bases map to TRBD2. Germline CDR1 SEHNR, CDR2 FQNEAQ (reference sequence). V lost 3 bases to trimming and J lost 4 bases; unmatched junction nucleotides: 2. The CDR3 runs 14 residues.

The V gene is TRBV15, the J gene TRBJ2-5; TRBD1 agrees at 8 bases. Losses at the gene ends were 4 bases for V and 4 bases for J; bases not matched to a gene: 5. The CDR3 consists of 14 residues. Germline V lookup: CDR1 LNHNV, CDR2 YYDKDF (reference sequence). CDR3 DNA: TGTGCCACCAGCAAGGCAGGGGGCGGAGAGACCCAGTACTTC. It codes for CATSKAGGGETQYF. Combining the CDR3 with reference TRBV15 and TRBJ2-5 gives the whole variable domain DAMVIQNPRYQVTQFGKPVTLSCSQTLNHNVMYWYQQKSSQAPKLLFHYYDKDFNNEADTPDNFQSRRPNTSFCFLDIRSPGLGDTAMYLCATSKAGGGETQYFGPGTRLLVL.

As for this clone: Germline is not matched at one junction end, which may reflect a read error. The V gene is TRBV5-1, the J gene TRBJ1-1; 7 nucleotides agree with TRBD1. In germline, CDR1 is SGHRS, CDR2 YFSETQ. This CDR3 comprises 15 residues. CDR3 sequence (DNA): TGCACCAGCAGCCGCTCAGGGGGAATGAACACTGAAGCTTTCTTT. This gives the protein CTSSRSGGMNTEAFF.